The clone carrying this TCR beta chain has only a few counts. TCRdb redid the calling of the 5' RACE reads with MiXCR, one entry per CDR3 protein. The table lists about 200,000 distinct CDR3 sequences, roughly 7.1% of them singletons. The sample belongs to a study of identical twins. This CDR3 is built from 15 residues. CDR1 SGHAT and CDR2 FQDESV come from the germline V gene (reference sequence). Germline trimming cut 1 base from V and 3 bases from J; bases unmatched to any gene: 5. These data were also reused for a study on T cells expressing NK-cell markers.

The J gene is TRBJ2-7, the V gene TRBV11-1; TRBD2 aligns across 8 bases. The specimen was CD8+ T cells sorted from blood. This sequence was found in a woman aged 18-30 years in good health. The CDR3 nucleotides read TGTGCCAGCAGCTTAGACAGCGGGGGCGGCTACGAGCAGTACTTC. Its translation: CASSLDSGGGYEQYF.